Below, 10 T cell receptor beta chains from the same sample are listed, as sequenced in a study of cytomegalovirus exposure and HLA in healthy donors. The PCR was carried out with 60 Vbeta primers and 13 Jbeta primers. Sequenced by immunoSEQ multiplex PCR; TCRdb stores in-frame clones only, minus some. The table shows 60,000 or so clones, with around 80% occurring only once. Sequenced material: PBMCs. Every receptor here comes from a woman between 40 and 50 years old in good health and CMV-seropositive.

The chain links TRBV20-1 to TRBJ1-2, with unresolved D. From germline, CDR1 is DFQATT and CDR2 SNEGSKA (reference sequence). V was cut by 6 bases and J by 7 bases, with 12 bases left in between. There are 11 residues in the CDR3. CDR3 nucleotides: TGCAGTGCCGCGACTTTTCGTGGCTACACCTTC. Protein product: CSAATFRGYTF.

This clone has only one observation. This chain links TRBV7-2 with TRBJ1-2, with TRBD1 matching over 9 bases. The CDR3 extends over 17 amino acids. From germline, CDR1 is SGHTA and CDR2 FQGNSA. With V trimmed by 5 bases and J by 1 base, 11 bases remained unmatched. The DNA for the CDR3 is TGTGCCAGCAGCCGGTGGGACAGGGCCTACTTTAACTATGGCTACACCTTC. Its translation is CASSRWDRAYFNYGYTF.

The chain uses TRBV15 and TRBJ2-1; 8 bases align to TRBD1. The CDR3 extends over 19 amino acids. V shed 6 bases and J 0 bases; nucleotides not matched to a gene: 16. Germline V gives CDR1 LNHNV, CDR2 YYDKDF (reference sequence). DNA of the CDR3: TGTGCCACCAGGGTTGGACAGGGACGAACTACGAGCTCCTACAATGAGCAGTTCTTC. It is translated as CATRVGQGRTTSSYNEQFF.

This chain connects TRBV6-6 to TRBJ1-2; the match to TRBD1 covers 8 bases. With V trimmed by 4 bases and J by 12 bases, 4 bases remained unmatched. CDR1 is MNHNY, CDR2 SVGAGI, per germline (reference sequence). The CDR3 loop spans 11 amino acids. CDR3 protein: CASSSDRDNTF. As DNA, the CDR3 is TGTGCCAGCAGTTCGGACAGGGACAACACCTTC.

The chain joins TRBV9 to TRBJ2-3, with D tentatively TRBD1 (6 bases). The CDR3 is made up of 13 amino acids. From germline, CDR1 is SGDLS and CDR2 YYNGEE. The germline V and J ends were trimmed by 4 bases and 3 bases, with 9 bases remaining between them. CDR3 coding DNA: TGTGCCAGCAGCCCGCAGGGGACAGATACGCAGTATTTT. It codes for CASSPQGTDTQYF.

The genes are TRBV2 and TRBJ1-1; TRBD1 agrees at 7 bases. The CDR3 totals 16 residues. Losses at the gene ends were 2 bases for V and 1 base for J; bases not matched to a gene: 7. Germline CDR1 and CDR2: SNHLY and FYNNEI. In DNA form, the CDR3 reads TGTGCCAGCAGTGAAATAGGGGGACAGCCGAACACTGAAGCTTTCTTT. Amino acid sequence: CASSEIGGQPNTEAFF.

The CDR3 DNA follows: TGTGCCAGCAGTGTACGGCAGGGGAATTTCGACGAGCAGTACTTC. It specifies CASSVRQGNFDEQYF. The chain is built from TRBV6-1 and TRBJ2-7; the D gene is possibly TRBD1 (6 bases). Germline values: CDR1 MNHNS, CDR2 SASEGT. Trimming shortened V by 4 bases and J by 5 bases, and 18 bases separated the two germline ends. This CDR3 is 15 amino acids long.

The rearrangement uses TRBV6-1 and TRBJ2-7; 7 bases line up with TRBD1. The CDR3 has 15 amino acids. Germline lookup yields CDR1 MNHNS and CDR2 SASEGT. The V segment lost 2 bases and the J segment 0 bases; nucleotides outside the gene matches: 4. The CDR3 DNA is TGTGCCAGCAGTGAACTGGGGACAGTCTCCTACGAGCAGTACTTC. Its translation: CASSELGTVSYEQYF.

A word on this clone: The junction does not match germline at one end; this may be a read error. The chain is built from TRBV29-1 and TRBJ2-1, with TRBD2 matching 10 bases. Germline assignment: CDR1 SQVTM and CDR2 ANQGSEA. The CDR3 is 16 amino acids. The CDR3 loop is CSAEDGLAGVYNEQFF. CDR3 nucleotides: TGCAGCGCTGAAGATGGGCTAGCGGGGGTGTACAATGAGCAGTTCTTC.

The rearrangement uses TRBV9 and TRBJ2-7; possibly TRBD2 for D (6 bases). Trimming left V 0 bases short and J 2 bases short, with 27 bases between. The CDR3 totals 20 residues. CDR1 is SGDLS and CDR2 is YYNGEE in the germline V gene. CDR3 nucleotide sequence: TGTGCCAGCAGCGTAGCGTGGAGGCGGAGGGGCGCCATCCCCACCTACGAGCAGTACTTC. Its translation is CASSVAWRRRGAIPTYEQYF.